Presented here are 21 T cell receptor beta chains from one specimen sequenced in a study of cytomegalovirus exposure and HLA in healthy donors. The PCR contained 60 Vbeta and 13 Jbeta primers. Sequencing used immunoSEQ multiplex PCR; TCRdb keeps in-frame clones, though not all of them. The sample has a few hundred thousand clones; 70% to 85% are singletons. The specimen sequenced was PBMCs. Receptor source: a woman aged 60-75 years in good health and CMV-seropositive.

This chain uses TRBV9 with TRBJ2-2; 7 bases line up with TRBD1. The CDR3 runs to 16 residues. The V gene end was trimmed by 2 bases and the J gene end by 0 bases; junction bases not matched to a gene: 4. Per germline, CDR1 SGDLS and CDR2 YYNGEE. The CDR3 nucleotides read TGTGCCAGCAGCGTGGTCCAGGGGGCGAACACCGGGGAGCTGTTTTTT. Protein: CASSVVQGANTGELFF.

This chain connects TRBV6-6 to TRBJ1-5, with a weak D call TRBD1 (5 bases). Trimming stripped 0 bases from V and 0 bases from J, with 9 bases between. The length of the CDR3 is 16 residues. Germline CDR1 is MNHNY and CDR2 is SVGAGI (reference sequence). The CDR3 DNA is TGTGCCAGCAGTTACTCGGGGCTATATAGCAATCAGCCCCAGCATTTT. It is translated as CASSYSGLYSNQPQHF.

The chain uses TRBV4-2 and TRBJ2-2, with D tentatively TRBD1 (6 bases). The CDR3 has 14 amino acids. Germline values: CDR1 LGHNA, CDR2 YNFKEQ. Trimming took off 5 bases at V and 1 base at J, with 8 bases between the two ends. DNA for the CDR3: TGTGCCAGCAGCTCGGGACAGAACACCGGGGAGCTGTTTTTT. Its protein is CASSSGQNTGELFF.

In nucleotides, the CDR3 is TGTGCCAGCAGTTTAAGTCTCAAGACTAGCGGGGGGTCCTACGAGCAGTACTTC. Protein product: CASSLSLKTSGGSYEQYF. The rearrangement links TRBV28 to TRBJ2-7, with 13 bases identical to TRBD2. Losses at the gene ends were 2 bases for V and 1 base for J; bases not matched to a gene: 8. CDR3 length equals 18 residues. Germline V gene lookup returns CDR1 MDHEN and CDR2 SYDVKM.

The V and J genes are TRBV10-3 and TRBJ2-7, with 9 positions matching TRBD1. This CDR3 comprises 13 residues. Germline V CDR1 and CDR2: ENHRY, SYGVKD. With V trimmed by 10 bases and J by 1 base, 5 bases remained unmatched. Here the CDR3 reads CATNRGLSYEQYF. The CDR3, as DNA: TGTGCCACCAACAGGGGGCTTTCCTACGAGCAGTACTTC.

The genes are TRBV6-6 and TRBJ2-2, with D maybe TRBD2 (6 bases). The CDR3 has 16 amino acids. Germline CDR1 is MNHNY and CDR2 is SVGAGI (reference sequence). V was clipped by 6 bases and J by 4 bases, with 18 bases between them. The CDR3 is CASSQMAGTTTGELFF. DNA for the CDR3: TGTGCCAGCAGCCAAATGGCGGGGACGACCACCGGGGAGCTGTTTTTT.

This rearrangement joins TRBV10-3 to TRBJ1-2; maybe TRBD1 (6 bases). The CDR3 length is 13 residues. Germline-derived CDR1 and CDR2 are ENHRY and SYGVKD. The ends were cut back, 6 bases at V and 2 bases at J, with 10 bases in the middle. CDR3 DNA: TGTGCCATCAGCCCGGACAGAAACTATGGCTACACCTTC. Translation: CAISPDRNYGYTF.

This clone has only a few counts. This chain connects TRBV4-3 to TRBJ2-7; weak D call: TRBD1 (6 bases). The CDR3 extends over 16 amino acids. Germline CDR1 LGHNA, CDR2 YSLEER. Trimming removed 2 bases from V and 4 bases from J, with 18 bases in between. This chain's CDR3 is CASSQKIGRGSYEQYF. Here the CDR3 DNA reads TGCGCCAGCAGCCAAAAAATCGGCAGGGGATCATACGAGCAGTACTTC.

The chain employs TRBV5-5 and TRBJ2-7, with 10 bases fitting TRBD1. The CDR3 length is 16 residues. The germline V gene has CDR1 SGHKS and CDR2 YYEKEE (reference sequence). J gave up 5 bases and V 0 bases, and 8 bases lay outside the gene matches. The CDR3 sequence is CASSLAPRQGANEQYF. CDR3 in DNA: TGTGCCAGCAGCTTGGCCCCCCGACAGGGGGCAAACGAGCAGTACTTC.

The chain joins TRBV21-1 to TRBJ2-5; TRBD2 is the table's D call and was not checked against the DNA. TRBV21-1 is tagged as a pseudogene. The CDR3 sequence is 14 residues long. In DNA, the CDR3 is TGTGCCAGCAGCAACCTTTCGCTCCTATCTTTCCAGTACTTC. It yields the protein CASSNLSLLSFQYF.

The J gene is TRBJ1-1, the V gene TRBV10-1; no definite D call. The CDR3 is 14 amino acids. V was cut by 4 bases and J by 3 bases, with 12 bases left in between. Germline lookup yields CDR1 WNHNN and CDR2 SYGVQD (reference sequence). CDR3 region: CASSVGQAHTEAFF. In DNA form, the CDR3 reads TGCGCCAGCAGTGTCGGTCAGGCGCACACTGAAGCTTTCTTT.

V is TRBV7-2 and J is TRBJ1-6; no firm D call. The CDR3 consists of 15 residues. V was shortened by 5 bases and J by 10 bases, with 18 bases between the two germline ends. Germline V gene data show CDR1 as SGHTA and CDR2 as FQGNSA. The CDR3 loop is CASSPLGTVGSPLHF. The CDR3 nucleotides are TGTGCCAGCAGCCCCCTCGGTACAGTCGGATCACCCCTCCACTTT. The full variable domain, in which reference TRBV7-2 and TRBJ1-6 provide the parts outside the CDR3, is GAGVSQSPSNKVTEKGKDVELRCDPISGHTALYWYRQSLGQGLEFLIYFQGNSAPDKSGLPSDRFSAERTGGSVSTLTIQRTQQEDSAVYLCASSPLGTVGSPLHFGNGTRLTVT.

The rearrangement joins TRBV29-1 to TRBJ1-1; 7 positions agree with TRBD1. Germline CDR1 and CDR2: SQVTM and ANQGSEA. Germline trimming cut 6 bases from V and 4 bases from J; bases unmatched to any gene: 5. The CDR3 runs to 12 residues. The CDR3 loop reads CSVTGVSTEAFF. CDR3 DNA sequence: TGCAGCGTCACAGGGGTTTCCACTGAAGCTTTCTTT.

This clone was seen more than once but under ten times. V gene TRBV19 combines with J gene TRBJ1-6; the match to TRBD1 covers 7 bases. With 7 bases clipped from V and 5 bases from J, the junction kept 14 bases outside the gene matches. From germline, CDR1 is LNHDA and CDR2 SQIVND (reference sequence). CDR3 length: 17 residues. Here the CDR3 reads CASIKGQGVYHNSPLHF. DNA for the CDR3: TGTGCCAGTATCAAAGGTCAGGGGGTTTACCATAATTCACCCCTCCACTTT. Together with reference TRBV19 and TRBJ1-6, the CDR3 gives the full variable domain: DGGITQSPKYLFRKEGQNVTLSCEQNLNHDAMYWYRQDPGQGLRLIYYSQIVNDFQKGDIAEGYSVSREKKESFPLTVTSAQKNPTAFYLCASIKGQGVYHNSPLHFGNGTRLTVT.

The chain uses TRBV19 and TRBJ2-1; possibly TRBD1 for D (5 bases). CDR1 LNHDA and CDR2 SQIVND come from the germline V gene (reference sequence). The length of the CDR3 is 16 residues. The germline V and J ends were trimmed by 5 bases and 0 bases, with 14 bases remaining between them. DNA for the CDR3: TGTGCCAGTAGTGTCATAGGGGCGAGCTCCTACAATGAGCAGTTCTTC. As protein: CASSVIGASSYNEQFF.

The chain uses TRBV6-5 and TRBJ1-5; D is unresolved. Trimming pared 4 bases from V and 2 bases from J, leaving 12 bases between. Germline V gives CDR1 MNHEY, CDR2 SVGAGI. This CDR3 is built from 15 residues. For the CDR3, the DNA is TGTGCCAGCAGTTCCGGGATAAATGGCAATCAGCCCCAGCATTTT. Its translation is CASSSGINGNQPQHF.

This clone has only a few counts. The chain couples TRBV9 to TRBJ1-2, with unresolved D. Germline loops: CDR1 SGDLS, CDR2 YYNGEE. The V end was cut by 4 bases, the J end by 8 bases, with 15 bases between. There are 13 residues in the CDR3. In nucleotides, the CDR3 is TGTGCCAGCAGCCCCCAATCAACGAGGGGCTACACCTTC. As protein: CASSPQSTRGYTF.

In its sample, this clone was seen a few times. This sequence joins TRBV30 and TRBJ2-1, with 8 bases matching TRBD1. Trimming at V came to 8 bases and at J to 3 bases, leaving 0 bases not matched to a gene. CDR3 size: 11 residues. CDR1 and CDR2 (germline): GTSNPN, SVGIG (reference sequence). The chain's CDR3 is CAGQGYNEQFF. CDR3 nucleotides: TGTGCCGGACAGGGCTACAATGAGCAGTTCTTC.

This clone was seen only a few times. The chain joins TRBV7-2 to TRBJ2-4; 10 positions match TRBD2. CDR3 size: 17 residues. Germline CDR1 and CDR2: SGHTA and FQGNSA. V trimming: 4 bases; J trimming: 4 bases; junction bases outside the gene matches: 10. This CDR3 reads CASSSLPAGGEKNIQYF. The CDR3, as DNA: TGTGCCAGCAGCTCCCTCCCAGCGGGGGGGGAAAAAAACATTCAGTACTTC. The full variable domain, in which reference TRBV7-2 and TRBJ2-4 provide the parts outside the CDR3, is GAGVSQSPSNKVTEKGKDVELRCDPISGHTALYWYRQSLGQGLEFLIYFQGNSAPDKSGLPSDRFSAERTGGSVSTLTIQRTQQEDSAVYLCASSSLPAGGEKNIQYFGAGTRLSVL.

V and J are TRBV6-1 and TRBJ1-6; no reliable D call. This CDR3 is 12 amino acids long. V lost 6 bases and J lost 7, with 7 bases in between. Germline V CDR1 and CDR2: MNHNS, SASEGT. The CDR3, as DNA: TGTGCCAGCAGAACGGGAAATTCACCCCTCCACTTT. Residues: CASRTGNSPLHF.

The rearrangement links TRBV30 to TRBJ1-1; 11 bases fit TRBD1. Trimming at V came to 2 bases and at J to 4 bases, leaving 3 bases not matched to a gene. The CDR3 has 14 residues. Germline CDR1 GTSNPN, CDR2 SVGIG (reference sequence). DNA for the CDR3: TGTGCCTGGAGTACCGGGACAGGGGGCACTGAAGCTTTCTTT. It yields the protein CAWSTGTGGTEAFF.